This T cell receptor beta chain was obtained from a study of shared clonotypes between healthy human individuals. At the level of the study: CD8 memory received one plate per donor, CD8 naive two, CD4 memory three and CD4 naive three.

Everyone who donated was a Caucasian adult who lived in Nashville, Tennessee. In the CD4+ fraction, cells were divided into CD45RA+ naive and CD45RA-negative memory subsets. The authors split each subset's genomic DNA evenly across several immunoSEQ plates. Repertoires were generated with immunoSEQ multiplex PCR, while TCRdb's copy carries only in-frame clones and drops some. Of about 520,000 clones in the sample, more than 95% are singletons; the top ten hold 0.055% to 0.075%. The length of the CDR3 is 13 residues. Germline V gene lookup returns CDR1 SGHDT and CDR2 YYEEEE. V was shortened by 0 bases and J by 8 bases, with 8 bases between the two germline ends.

The chain joins TRBV5-6 to TRBJ1-4; weak D call: TRBD1 (6 bases). The sequenced sample was naive CD4+ T cells sorted from blood. This sample's subset: CD45RA+ positively selected. This TCR derives from a woman under 40 in good health. This chain's CDR3 is CASSLGQVEKLFF. The CDR3 bases are TGTGCCAGCAGCTTGGGACAGGTGGAAAAACTGTTTTTT. Full variable domain (rest looked up from reference TRBV5-6 and TRBJ1-4): DAGVTQSPTHLIKTRGQQVTLRCSPKSGHDTVSWYQQALGQGPQFIFQYYEEEERQRGNFPDRFSGHQFPNYSSELNVNALLLGDSALYLCASSLGQVEKLFFGSGTQLSVL.